The clone carrying this T cell receptor beta chain was seen a single time. The length of the CDR3 is 15 residues. Germline CDR1 reads LNHDA; CDR2 reads SQIVND (reference sequence). Unmatched junction bases numbered 6, after V lost 6 bases and J lost 2 bases. In the study's own analysis: Counts of nucleated cells, estimated from reference gene primer amplification, were obtained. Assay: immunoSEQ multiplex PCR; the TCRdb copy retains only in-frame clones and omits some. The V and J calls and clone size come from that table; D and trimming were worked out from the DNA. The table shows fewer than 250,000 clones, with 84% occurring only once. The sample originates from a study of blood T cell repertoires in COVID-19.

The rearrangement joins TRBV19 to TRBJ1-5; TRBD1 aligns across 8 bases. The material sequenced was peripheral blood. The sequence was collected from a woman in her forties or fifties with active or convalescent COVID-19. The CDR3 DNA is TGTGCCAGTAGCCCCCCAGGGGGCGGCAATCAGCCCCAGCATTTT. Its translation: CASSPPGGGNQPQHF.